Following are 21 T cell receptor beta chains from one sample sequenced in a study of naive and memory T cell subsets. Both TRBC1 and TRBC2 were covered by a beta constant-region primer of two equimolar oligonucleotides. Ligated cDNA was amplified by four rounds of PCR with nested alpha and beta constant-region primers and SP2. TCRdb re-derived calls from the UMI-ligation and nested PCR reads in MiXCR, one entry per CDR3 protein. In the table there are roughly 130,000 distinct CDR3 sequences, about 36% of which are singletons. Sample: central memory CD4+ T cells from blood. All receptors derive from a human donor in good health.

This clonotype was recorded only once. The CDR3 loop reads CASSYLLGDEQFF. The CDR3 DNA follows: TGTGCCAGCAGTTACCTGCTTGGGGACGAGCAGTTCTTC. The rearrangement uses TRBV6-2 or TRBV6-3 and TRBJ2-1; D assignment may be TRBD1 or TRBD2 (5 bases each). The CDR3 length is 13 residues. Germline V gene lookup returns CDR1 MNHEY and CDR2 SVGEGT. Deletions cut 2 bases from V and 10 bases from J, with 12 bases between.

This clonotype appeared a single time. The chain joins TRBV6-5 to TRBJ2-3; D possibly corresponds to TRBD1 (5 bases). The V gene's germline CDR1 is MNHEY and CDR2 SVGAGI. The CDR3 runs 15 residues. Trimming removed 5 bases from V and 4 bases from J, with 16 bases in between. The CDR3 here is CASSPKTPGSDTQYF. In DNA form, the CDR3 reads TGTGCCAGCAGTCCGAAAACTCCAGGGTCAGATACGCAGTATTTT.

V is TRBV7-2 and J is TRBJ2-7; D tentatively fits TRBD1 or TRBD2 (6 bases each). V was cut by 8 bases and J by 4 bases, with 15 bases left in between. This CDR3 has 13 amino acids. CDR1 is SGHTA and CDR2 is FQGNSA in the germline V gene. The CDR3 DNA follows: TGTGCCAGCCTAACCGGGGGCAGATACGAGCAGTACTTC. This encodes CASLTGGRYEQYF.

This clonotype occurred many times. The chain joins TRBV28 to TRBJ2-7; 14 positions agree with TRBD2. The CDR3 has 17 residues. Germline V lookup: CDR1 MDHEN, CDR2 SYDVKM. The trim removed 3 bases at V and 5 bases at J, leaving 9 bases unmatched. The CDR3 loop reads CASSLRLAGGPRHEQYF. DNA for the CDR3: TGTGCCAGCAGTTTGCGACTAGCGGGAGGGCCGCGACACGAGCAGTACTTC. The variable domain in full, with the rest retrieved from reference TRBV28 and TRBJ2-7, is DVKVTQSSRYLVKRTGEKVFLECVQDMDHENMFWYRQDPGLGLRLIYFSYDVKMKEKGDIPEGYSVSREKKERFSLILESASTNQTSMYLCASSLRLAGGPRHEQYFGPGTRLTVT.

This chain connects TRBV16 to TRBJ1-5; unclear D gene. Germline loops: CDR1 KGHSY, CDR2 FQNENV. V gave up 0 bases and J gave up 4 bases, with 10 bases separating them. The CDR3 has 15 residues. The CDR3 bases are TGTGCCAGCAGCCAATCCGGGCAGAGTAATCAGCCCCAGCATTTT. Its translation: CASSQSGQSNQPQHF.

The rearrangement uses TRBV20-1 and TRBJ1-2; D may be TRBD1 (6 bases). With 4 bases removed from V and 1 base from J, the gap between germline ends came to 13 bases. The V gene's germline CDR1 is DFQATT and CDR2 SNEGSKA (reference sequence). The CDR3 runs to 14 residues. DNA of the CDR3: TGCAGTGCTAAAGGACAGTACCTTAACTATGGCTACACCTTC. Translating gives CSAKGQYLNYGYTF.

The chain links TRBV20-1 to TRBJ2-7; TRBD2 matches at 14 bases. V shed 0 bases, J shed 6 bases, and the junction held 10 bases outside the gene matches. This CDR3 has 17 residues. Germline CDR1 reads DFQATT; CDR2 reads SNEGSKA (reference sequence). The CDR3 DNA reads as TGCAGTGCTAGAGACACGAAGGGACTAGCGGGGGTTCGCGAGCAGTACTTC. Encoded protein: CSARDTKGLAGVREQYF.

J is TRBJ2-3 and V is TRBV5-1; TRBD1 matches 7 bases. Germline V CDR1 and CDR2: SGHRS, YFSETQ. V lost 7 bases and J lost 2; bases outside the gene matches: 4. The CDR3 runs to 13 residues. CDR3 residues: CASGTEYTDTQYF. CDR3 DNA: TGCGCCAGCGGGACAGAGTACACAGATACGCAGTATTTT. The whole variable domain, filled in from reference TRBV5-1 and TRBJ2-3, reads KAGVTQTPRYLIKTRGQQVTLSCSPISGHRSVSWYQQTPGQGLQFLFEYFSETQRNKGNFPGRFSGRQFSNSRSEMNVSTLELGDSALYLCASGTEYTDTQYFGPGTRLTVL.

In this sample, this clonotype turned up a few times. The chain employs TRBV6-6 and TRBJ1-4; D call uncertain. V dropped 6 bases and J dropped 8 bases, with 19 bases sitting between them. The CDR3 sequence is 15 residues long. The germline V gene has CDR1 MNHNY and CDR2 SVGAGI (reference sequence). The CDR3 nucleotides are TGTGCCAGCAGAAAAAGGGAAACCCCGGGAGAAAAACTGTTTTTT. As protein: CASRKRETPGEKLFF.

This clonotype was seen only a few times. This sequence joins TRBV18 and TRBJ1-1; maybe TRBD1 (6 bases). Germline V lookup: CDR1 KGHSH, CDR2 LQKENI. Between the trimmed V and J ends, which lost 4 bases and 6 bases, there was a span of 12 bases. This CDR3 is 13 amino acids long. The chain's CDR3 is CASSLQGRAEAFF. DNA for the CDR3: TGTGCCAGCTCACTTCAGGGGAGGGCTGAAGCTTTCTTT.

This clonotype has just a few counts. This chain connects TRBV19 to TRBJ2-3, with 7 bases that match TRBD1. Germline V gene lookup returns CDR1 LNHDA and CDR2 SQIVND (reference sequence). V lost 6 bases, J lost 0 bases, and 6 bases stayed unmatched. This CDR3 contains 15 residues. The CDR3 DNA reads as TGTGCCAGTAGCCGACAGGGTGTGAGCACAGATACGCAGTATTTT. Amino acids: CASSRQGVSTDTQYF. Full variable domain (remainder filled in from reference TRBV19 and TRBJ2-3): DGGITQSPKYLFRKEGQNVTLSCEQNLNHDAMYWYRQDPGQGLRLIYYSQIVNDFQKGDIAEGYSVSREKKESFPLTVTSAQKNPTAFYLCASSRQGVSTDTQYFGPGTRLTVL.

CDR3 in DNA: TGTGCCAGCAGCTCCTGGGACAGTCTGAATCAGCCCCAGCATTTT. Amino acid sequence: CASSSWDSLNQPQHF. The chain recombines TRBV2 with TRBJ1-5; 7 nucleotides align to TRBD1. V lost 6 bases and J lost 4; bases outside the gene matches: 9. This CDR3 contains 15 residues. Germline V CDR1 and CDR2: SNHLY, FYNNEI.

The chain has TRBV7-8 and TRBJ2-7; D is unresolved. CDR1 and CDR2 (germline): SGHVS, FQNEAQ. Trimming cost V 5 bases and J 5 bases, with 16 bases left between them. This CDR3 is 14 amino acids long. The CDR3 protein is CASSVDGLMDEQYF. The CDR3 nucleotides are TGTGCCAGCAGCGTCGACGGTTTGATGGACGAGCAGTACTTC. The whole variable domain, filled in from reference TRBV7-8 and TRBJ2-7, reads GAGVSQSPRYKVAKRGQDVALRCDPISGHVSLFWYQQALGQGPEFLTYFQNEAQLDKSGLPSDRFFAERPEGSVSTLKIQRTQQEDSAVYLCASSVDGLMDEQYFGPGTRLTVT.

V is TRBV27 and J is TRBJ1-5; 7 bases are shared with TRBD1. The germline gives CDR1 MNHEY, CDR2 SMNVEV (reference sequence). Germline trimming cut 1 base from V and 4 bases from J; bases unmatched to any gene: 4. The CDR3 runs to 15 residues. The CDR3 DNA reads TGTGCCAGCAGTTTATTGGCAGGGGGAAATCAGCCCCAGCATTTT. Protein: CASSLLAGGNQPQHF.

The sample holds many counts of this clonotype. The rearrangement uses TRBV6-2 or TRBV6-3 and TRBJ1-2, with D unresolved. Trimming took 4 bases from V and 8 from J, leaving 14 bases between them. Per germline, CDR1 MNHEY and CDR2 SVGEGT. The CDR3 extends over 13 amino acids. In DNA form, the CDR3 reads TGTGCCAGCAGTTCGGTCGAGTTGCGCGGCTACACCTTC. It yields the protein CASSSVELRGYTF.

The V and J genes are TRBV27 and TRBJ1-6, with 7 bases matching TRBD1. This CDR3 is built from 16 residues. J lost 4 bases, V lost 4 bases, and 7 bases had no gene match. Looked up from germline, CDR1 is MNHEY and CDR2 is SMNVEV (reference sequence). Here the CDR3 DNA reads TGTGCCAGCAGTTCCCTGACAGGGACTTATAATTCACCCCTCCACTTT. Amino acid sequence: CASSSLTGTYNSPLHF.

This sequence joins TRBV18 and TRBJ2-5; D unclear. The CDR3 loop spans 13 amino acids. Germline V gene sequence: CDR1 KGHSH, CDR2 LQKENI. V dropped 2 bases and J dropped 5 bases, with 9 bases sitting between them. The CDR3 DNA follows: TGTGCCAGCTCACCAAATAACCTCGAGACCCAGTACTTC. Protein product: CASSPNNLETQYF.

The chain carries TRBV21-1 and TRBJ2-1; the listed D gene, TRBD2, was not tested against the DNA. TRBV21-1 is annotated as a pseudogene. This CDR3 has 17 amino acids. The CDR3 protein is CARTPEGPTFSYNEQFF. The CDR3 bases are TGTGCCAGGACGCCCGAGGGCCCAACTTTCTCCTACAATGAGCAGTTCTTC.

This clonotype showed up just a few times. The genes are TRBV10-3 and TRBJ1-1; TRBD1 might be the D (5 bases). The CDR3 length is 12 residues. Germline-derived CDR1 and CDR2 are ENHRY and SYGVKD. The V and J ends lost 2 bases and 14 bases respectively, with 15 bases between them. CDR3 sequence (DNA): TGTGCCATCAGTGAGCCGGGACGCCCTCTCTTCTTT. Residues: CAISEPGRPLFF.

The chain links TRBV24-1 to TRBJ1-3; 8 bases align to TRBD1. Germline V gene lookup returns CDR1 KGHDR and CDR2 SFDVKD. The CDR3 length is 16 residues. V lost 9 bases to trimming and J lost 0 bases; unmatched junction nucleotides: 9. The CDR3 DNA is TGTGCCACCTTACTCGACAGGGGATTCTCTGGAAACACCATATATTTT. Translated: CATLLDRGFSGNTIYF.

DNA of the CDR3: TGCAGTGCAAGGGGGACATTCGGGGAAAAACTGTTTTTT. It translates to CSARGTFGEKLFF. V gene TRBV20-1 combines with J gene TRBJ1-4; D possibly corresponds to TRBD1 (6 bases). Deletions cut 6 bases from V and 8 bases from J, with 16 bases between. Germline lookup yields CDR1 DFQATT and CDR2 SNEGSKA (reference sequence). The CDR3 spans 13 residues.